A selection of T cell receptor beta chains follows, all from one sample in a study of cytomegalovirus exposure and HLA in healthy donors. Using immunoSEQ multiplex PCR, the repertoire was profiled, and TCRdb retains in-frame clones only, with some absent. Among under 200,000 clones listed, 65% to 85% were seen once. The specimen sequenced was PBMCs. All receptors derive from a male donor in good health and CMV-seropositive. Each CDR3 is given without its conserved first and last residue. Not all rows give a size; the values are once, few, many and, for expanded clones, a class.

CDR3 length: 13; J gene: TRBJ2-6; clone size: NA; V gene: TRBV19; CDR3 protein: ASSIGGTGANVLT
CDR3 length: 11; J gene: TRBJ2-5; clone size: NA; V gene: TRBV11-3; CDR3 protein: ASSLRQGETQY
CDR3 length: 15; J gene: TRBJ2-2; clone size: NA; V gene: TRBV4-3; CDR3 protein: ASSQEAGGANTGELF
CDR3 length: 11; J gene: TRBJ2-1; clone size: NA; V gene: TRBV7-9; CDR3 protein: ASSLSGYNEQF
CDR3 length: 12; J gene: TRBJ1-2; clone size: few; V gene: TRBV30; CDR3 protein: AWSVHRQGISYT
CDR3 length: 15; J gene: TRBJ2-7; clone size: NA; V gene: TRBV23-1; CDR3 protein: ASSQGTSGGSSYEQY
CDR3 length: 10; J gene: TRBJ2-7; clone size: NA; V gene: TRBV28; CDR3 protein: ASSSSSYEQY
CDR3 length: 12; J gene: TRBJ2-7; clone size: NA; V gene: TRBV25-1; CDR3 protein: ASSDDGRGNEQY
CDR3 length: 10; J gene: TRBJ1-4; clone size: NA; V gene: TRBV2; CDR3 protein: ASKAGVEKLF
CDR3 length: 15; J gene: TRBJ1-5; clone size: NA; V gene: TRBV15; CDR3 protein: ATSRDFLRGAAQPQH
CDR3 length: 10; J gene: TRBJ2-7; clone size: NA; V gene: TRBV29-1; CDR3 protein: SGRQGDAEQY
CDR3 length: 13; J gene: TRBJ1-1; clone size: NA; V gene: TRBV6-5; CDR3 protein: ASSPYRGLNTEAF
CDR3 length: 13; J gene: TRBJ1-6; clone size: once; V gene: TRBV27; CDR3 protein: ASSLQGQNNSPLH
CDR3 length: 13; J gene: TRBJ1-3; clone size: few; V gene: TRBV14; CDR3 protein: ASSAGGLSGNTIY
CDR3 length: 9; J gene: TRBJ2-5; clone size: NA; V gene: TRBV2; CDR3 protein: ASGLAETQY
CDR3 length: 12; J gene: TRBJ1-4; clone size: NA; V gene: TRBV15; CDR3 protein: ATSTSEGWEKLF
CDR3 length: 11; J gene: TRBJ1-5; clone size: NA; V gene: TRBV11-3; CDR3 protein: ASSLDSGQPQH
CDR3 length: 13; J gene: TRBJ2-2; clone size: NA; V gene: TRBV4-3; CDR3 protein: ASSQDHGGPGELF
CDR3 length: 11; J gene: TRBJ1-2; clone size: NA; V gene: TRBV27; CDR3 protein: ASSPEEGRDYT
CDR3 length: 10; J gene: TRBJ1-2; clone size: NA; V gene: TRBV2; CDR3 protein: ASRLTGRGYT
CDR3 length: 13; J gene: TRBJ2-2; clone size: NA; V gene: TRBV15; CDR3 protein: ATSRASRSGGELF
CDR3 length: 12; J gene: TRBJ2-1; clone size: NA; V gene: TRBV7-8; CDR3 protein: ASSLVSGHNEQF
CDR3 length: 13; J gene: TRBJ2-7; clone size: once; V gene: TRBV28; CDR3 protein: ASSLWGSAGHEQY
CDR3 length: 12; J gene: TRBJ1-2; clone size: NA; V gene: TRBV11-2; CDR3 protein: ASSFWEANYGYT
CDR3 length: 13; J gene: TRBJ1-3; clone size: once; V gene: TRBV4-2; CDR3 protein: ASSQDLLLGNTIY
CDR3 length: 11; J gene: TRBJ1-6; clone size: NA; V gene: TRBV27; CDR3 protein: ASQTGYNSPLH
CDR3 length: 14; J gene: TRBJ2-1; clone size: few; V gene: TRBV15; CDR3 protein: ATSRTGGQEVDEQF
CDR3 length: 12; J gene: TRBJ2-5; clone size: NA; V gene: TRBV5-6; CDR3 protein: ASSLEVARETQY
CDR3 length: 11; J gene: TRBJ2-5; clone size: NA; V gene: TRBV10-2; CDR3 protein: ASRSPSVETQY
CDR3 length: 13; J gene: TRBJ2-2; clone size: NA; V gene: TRBV19; CDR3 protein: ASRLAGGNTGELF
CDR3 length: 12; J gene: TRBJ1-5; clone size: few; V gene: TRBV27; CDR3 protein: ASSLGGSNQPQH
CDR3 length: 13; J gene: TRBJ2-1; clone size: NA; V gene: TRBV19; CDR3 protein: ASTQTGESYNEQF
CDR3 length: 14; J gene: TRBJ2-3; clone size: once; V gene: TRBV9; CDR3 protein: ASSVALMRSPDTQY
CDR3 length: 13; J gene: TRBJ2-7; clone size: NA; V gene: TRBV7-2; CDR3 protein: ASSLYSGDSYEQY
CDR3 length: 13; J gene: TRBJ2-7; clone size: NA; V gene: TRBV5-1; CDR3 protein: ASSLSGVSSYEQY
CDR3 length: 13; J gene: TRBJ1-1; clone size: few; V gene: TRBV28; CDR3 protein: ASSFGTGTTVVAF
CDR3 length: 15; J gene: TRBJ2-7; clone size: NA; V gene: TRBV2; CDR3 protein: ASSLTTSGTAPYEQY
CDR3 length: 8; J gene: TRBJ2-1; clone size: NA; V gene: TRBV29-1; CDR3 protein: SVPRQRQF
CDR3 length: 13; J gene: TRBJ2-7; clone size: NA; V gene: TRBV7-2; CDR3 protein: ASSRTSGSKGRQY
CDR3 length: 15; J gene: TRBJ2-5; clone size: NA; V gene: TRBV7-9; CDR3 protein: ASRSSRASRVQETQY
CDR3 length: 13; J gene: TRBJ2-7; clone size: NA; V gene: TRBV28; CDR3 protein: ASSLSGGPWGEQY